This T cell receptor (beta chain) was observed in a study of blood T cells in healthy people across ages. Notes on this clonotype: Its antigen is unknown. This could be a read error, since a much larger clone is one nucleotide away.

Germline V gene data show CDR1 as SGHTA and CDR2 as FQGNSA. This CDR3 spans 13 amino acids. Trimming took off 8 bases at V and 3 bases at J, with 11 bases between the two ends. PCR was performed a second time for about 7 to 11 cycles using a sample-barcoded 5' primer and a J-beta primer mix. The authors tagged each cDNA molecule using a template-switch adaptor with 12 random nucleotides. TCRdb re-called the 5' RACE reads with MiXCR, one entry per CDR3 protein. The sample carries 850,000 or so distinct CDR3 sequences, around 26% recorded once. Findings of the study overall: Since the PBMCs were unsorted, naive and antigen-experienced cells could not be conclusively compared.

The TCR comes from an elderly woman in good health. The sample comprised blood. This chain uses TRBV7-2 with TRBJ1-5; D is unresolved. The CDR3 nucleotides are TGTGCCAGCGGCCCCGACCTCAATCAGCCCCAGCATTTT. This sequence encodes CASGPDLNQPQHF.